A selection of T cell receptor beta chains follows, all from one sample in a study of blood T cells in healthy people across ages. TCRdb fed the 5' RACE reads into MiXCR, producing one record per CDR3 protein. The repertoire consists of hundreds of thousands of distinct CDR3 sequences, with 49% occurring once and the leading ten covering 30% to 40%. Sequenced: blood. The source of these receptors is a woman in her fifties or sixties in good health. CDR3s include the opening cysteine and the closing phenylalanine or tryptophan. A D gene is named only where the DNA matches it firmly. Only part of the rows carry a size: once, few, many, or a class if the clone is expanded.

J gene: TRBJ2-6
clone size: once
V gene: TRBV6-2/TRBV6-3
D gene: -
CDR3 DNA: TGTGCCAGCAGTTACGGAGGCAGCCTCTCTGGGGCCAACGTCCTGACTTTC
CDR3 protein: CASSYGGSLSGANVLTF

J gene: TRBJ2-7
clone size: many
V gene: TRBV25-1
D gene: -
CDR3 DNA: TGTGCCAGCAGTGGTAATAGTGCCTTGGGACGGATGAGCTCCTACGAGCAGTACTTC
CDR3 protein: CASSGNSALGRMSSYEQYF

J gene: TRBJ1-1
clone size: -
V gene: TRBV5-1
D gene: TRBD1
CDR3 DNA: TGCGCCAGCAGCCCGGCCTGGGACAGAGATGAAGCTTTCTTT
CDR3 protein: CASSPAWDRDEAFF

J gene: TRBJ2-1
clone size: once
V gene: TRBV11-2
D gene: -
CDR3 DNA: TGTGCCAGCAGCTCTGCCGGGACACCAAATGAGCAGTTCTTC
CDR3 protein: CASSSAGTPNEQFF

J gene: TRBJ1-4
clone size: -
V gene: TRBV7-2
D gene: -
CDR3 DNA: TGTGCCAGCAGCTTAGACTTTCTTATCAAAAAACTGTTTTTT
CDR3 protein: CASSLDFLIKKLFF

J gene: TRBJ2-5
clone size: once
V gene: TRBV24-1
D gene: TRBD2
CDR3 DNA: TGTGCCACCAGTGATTTAGAACTAGCGGGAGGGCCCTTTGAGCAGTACTTC
CDR3 protein: CATSDLELAGGPFEQYF

J gene: TRBJ2-3
clone size: few
V gene: TRBV28
D gene: TRBD2
CDR3 DNA: TGTGCCAGCAGTTCCAGAACCTACCAACTAGCGGGATTCACAGATACGCAGTATTTT
CDR3 protein: CASSSRTYQLAGFTDTQYF

J gene: TRBJ2-7
clone size: few
V gene: TRBV12-3/TRBV12-4
D gene: -
CDR3 DNA: TGTGCCAGCAGTTTATCACGGCAGGACGAGCAGTACTTC
CDR3 protein: CASSLSRQDEQYF

J gene: TRBJ2-7
clone size: few
V gene: TRBV28
D gene: -
CDR3 DNA: TGTGCCAGCAGCTCCCACCAGCGGGAGCAGTACTTC
CDR3 protein: CASSSHQREQYF

J gene: TRBJ2-3
clone size: -
V gene: TRBV7-2
D gene: TRBD2
CDR3 DNA: TGTGCCAGCAGCTTAGATGCGGGAGGTTCGGGAGATACGCAGTATTTT
CDR3 protein: CASSLDAGGSGDTQYF

J gene: TRBJ2-1
clone size: -
V gene: TRBV4-3
D gene: TRBD2
CDR3 DNA: TGCGCCAGCAGCCAAAATCGACTCAGAGCGGGAGGGCCGGGTGAGCAGTTCTTC
CDR3 protein: CASSQNRLRAGGPGEQFF

J gene: TRBJ2-3
clone size: -
V gene: TRBV5-1
D gene: TRBD2
CDR3 DNA: TGCGCCAGCAGCTTCCTAGCGGGAGTGCGCACAGATACGCAGTATTTT
CDR3 protein: CASSFLAGVRTDTQYF

J gene: TRBJ2-7
clone size: -
V gene: TRBV20-1
D gene: TRBD1
CDR3 DNA: TGCAGTGCTAGAGACCCGGGACAGCGAAACGAGCAGTACTTC
CDR3 protein: CSARDPGQRNEQYF

J gene: TRBJ2-7
clone size: -
V gene: TRBV3-1
D gene: -
CDR3 DNA: TGTGCCAGCAGCCAAATGGTAGGCCTCTACGAGCAGTACTTC
CDR3 protein: CASSQMVGLYEQYF

J gene: TRBJ1-6
clone size: -
V gene: TRBV7-2
D gene: TRBD1
CDR3 DNA: TGTGCCAGCAGCTTAGTTGGGACAGGGATGAGTAATTCACCCCTCCACTTT
CDR3 protein: CASSLVGTGMSNSPLHF

J gene: TRBJ2-7
clone size: -
V gene: TRBV7-9
D gene: -
CDR3 DNA: TGTGCCAGCAGCTGGACCCACTACGAGCAGTACTTC
CDR3 protein: CASSWTHYEQYF

J gene: TRBJ2-7
clone size: -
V gene: TRBV20-1
D gene: -
CDR3 DNA: TGCAGTGCTAGAGATGAATGGTCCCAGGGGACCCACTACGAGCAGTACTTC
CDR3 protein: CSARDEWSQGTHYEQYF

J gene: TRBJ2-2
clone size: -
V gene: TRBV5-5
D gene: -
CDR3 DNA: TGTGCCAGCACCCTTCAGTCGAACACCGGGGAGCTGTTTTTT
CDR3 protein: CASTLQSNTGELFF

J gene: TRBJ2-1
clone size: once
V gene: TRBV10-3
D gene: TRBD2
CDR3 DNA: TGTGCCACAGAGACTAGCGGGATGCAGAATGAGCAGTTCTTC
CDR3 protein: CATETSGMQNEQFF

J gene: TRBJ2-5
clone size: few
V gene: TRBV29-1
D gene: -
CDR3 DNA: TGCAGCGTTGTCGCCGTCCCGACCCAGTACTTC
CDR3 protein: CSVVAVPTQYF

J gene: TRBJ2-7
clone size: -
V gene: TRBV5-1
D gene: -
CDR3 DNA: TGCGCCAGCAGCTCGCCAGGCATCCCTTACGAGCAGTACTTC
CDR3 protein: CASSSPGIPYEQYF

J gene: TRBJ2-1
clone size: once
V gene: TRBV27
D gene: -
CDR3 DNA: TGTGCCAGCAGTTTATGGCAAGTAGAAAGGGGTGAGCAGTTCTTC
CDR3 protein: CASSLWQVERGEQFF

J gene: TRBJ2-7
clone size: -
V gene: TRBV7-2
D gene: -
CDR3 DNA: TGTGCCAGCAGCTTACTTTCTTCCTACAATGAGCAGTACTTC
CDR3 protein: CASSLLSSYNEQYF

J gene: TRBJ2-2
clone size: -
V gene: TRBV28
D gene: TRBD2
CDR3 DNA: TGTGCCAGCAGTTTATGGACTAGCGGGAGTGAAACCGGGGAGCTGTTTTTT
CDR3 protein: CASSLWTSGSETGELFF